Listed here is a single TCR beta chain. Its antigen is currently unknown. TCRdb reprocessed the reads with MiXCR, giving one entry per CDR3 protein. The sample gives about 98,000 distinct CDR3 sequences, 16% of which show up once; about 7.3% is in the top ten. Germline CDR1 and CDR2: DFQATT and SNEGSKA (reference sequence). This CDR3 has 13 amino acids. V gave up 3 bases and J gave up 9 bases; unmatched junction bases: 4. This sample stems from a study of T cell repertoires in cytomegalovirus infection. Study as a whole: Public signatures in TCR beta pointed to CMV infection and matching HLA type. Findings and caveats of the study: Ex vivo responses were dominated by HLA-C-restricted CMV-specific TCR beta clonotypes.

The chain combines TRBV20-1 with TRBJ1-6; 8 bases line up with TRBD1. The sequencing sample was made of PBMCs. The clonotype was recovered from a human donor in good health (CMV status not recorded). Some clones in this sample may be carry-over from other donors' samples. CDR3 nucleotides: TGCAGTGCTAGGGACAGGGACCTTTCACCCCTCCACTTT. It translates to CSARDRDLSPLHF.